This T cell receptor beta chain was documented in a study of T cell repertoires in cytomegalovirus infection. Study as a whole: CMV epitopes in the study were HLA-C-restricted (recently identified) and HLA-B-restricted (well studied). CMV infection and matching HLA type were both indicated by public TCR beta signatures.

Trimming pared 2 bases from V and 9 bases from J, leaving 14 bases between. Germline V CDR1 and CDR2: MNHNS, SASEGT. This CDR3 is 14 amino acids long. This clonotype was detected a few times. Its antigen is undetermined. Overall study findings and caveats: Cumulative public TCR beta family frequency identified CMV carriers with the relevant HLA. CMV-specific HLA-C-restricted TCR beta clonotypes dominated the ex vivo response.

TCRdb reprocessed the reads with MiXCR, giving one entry per CDR3 protein. The sample comprises fewer than 650,000 distinct CDR3 sequences, under 45% of which are singletons, and 40% to 60% rests with the top ten. The rearrangement uses TRBV6-1 and TRBJ1-5; tentative D call: TRBD1 (5 bases). The material sequenced was cultured PBMCs, taken from culture after CMV antigen stimulation. This TCR came from a human donor in good health (CMV status not recorded). Some clones in this sample may be carry-over from other donors' samples. The CDR3 is CASSELGEVRPQHF. The CDR3 coding sequence is TGTGCCAGCAGTGAATTGGGGGAGGTTAGGCCCCAGCATTTT.